Listed below are T cell receptor beta chains from one sample, sequenced in a study of PD-L1 blockade in urothelial cancer. The data were produced by immunoSEQ multiplex PCR, yet TCRdb's version contains in-frame clones alone and is incomplete. The data show about 120,000 clones, 86% seen once. The sequences come from PBMCs, collected around atezolizumab (anti-PD-L1) treatment. These receptors were collected from a man between 45 and 60 years old with urothelial cancer. The CDR3 runs from the conserved cysteine through the conserved F or W. A D gene is named only where the DNA matches it firmly. Rows give clone size only sometimes, using once, few, many, or a class for an expanded clone.

v_gene	d_gene	abundance	j_gene	CDR3aa	CDR3nt
TRBV27	TRBD1	.	TRBJ1-1	CASSSPPDRADTEAFF	TGTGCCAGCAGTTCTCCCCCGGACAGGGCAGACACTGAAGCTTTCTTT
TRBV25-1	.	.	TRBJ2-3	CASSFGGIDTDTQYF	TGTGCCAGCAGTTTCGGCGGGATAGACACAGATACGCAGTATTTT
TRBV28	TRBD2	once	TRBJ2-7	CASSRVTSGSAYEQYF	TGTGCCAGCAGCCGAGTGACTAGCGGGAGCGCCTACGAGCAGTACTTC
TRBV10-3	.	.	TRBJ1-1	CAISEPLTGNTEAFF	TGTGCCATCAGTGAGCCCCTGACAGGGAACACTGAAGCTTTCTTT
TRBV6-6	.	.	TRBJ2-1	CASFGGAVYNEQFF	TGTGCCAGTTTCGGTGGCGCGGTCTACAATGAGCAGTTCTTC
TRBV14	TRBD2	few	TRBJ2-3	CASSSTSGMVGTDTQYF	TGTGCCAGCAGCTCAACTAGCGGGATGGTTGGCACAGATACGCAGTATTTT
TRBV28	TRBD1	few	TRBJ2-7	CASGAGGYEQYF	TGTGCCAGCGGGGCAGGGGGCTACGAGCAGTACTTC
TRBV5-5	TRBD2	.	TRBJ2-5	CASSLALTSGRRETQYF	TGTGCCAGCAGCTTGGCCTTGACTAGCGGGAGGAGGGAGACCCAGTACTTC
TRBV6-1	.	.	TRBJ2-7	CASSFAEGYEQYF	TGTGCCAGCAGCTTTGCTGAGGGCTACGAGCAGTACTTC
TRBV4-2	TRBD1	.	TRBJ2-6	CASSQDQGGFNVLTF	TGTGCCAGCAGCCAAGATCAAGGGGGCTTCAACGTCCTGACTTTC
TRBV19	.	.	TRBJ2-7	CATQRRGGSYEQYF	TGTGCCACCCAGCGTCGCGGAGGTTCCTACGAGCAGTACTTC
TRBV19	.	.	TRBJ2-2	CAIDPQGEVTGELFF	TGTGCCATCGACCCCCAGGGGGAGGTCACCGGGGAGCTGTTTTTT
TRBV27	TRBD2	.	TRBJ2-2	CASSLISAGGTGELFF	TGTGCCAGCAGTTTAATTTCGGCGGGGGGGACCGGGGAGCTGTTTTTT
TRBV2	.	.	TRBJ2-4	CAIRYFAKNIQYF	TGTGCCATCAGGTACTTCGCCAAAAACATTCAGTACTTC
TRBV6-6	TRBD2	.	TRBJ2-7	CASSYQAGSSYEQYF	TGTGCCAGCAGTTACCAAGCGGGAAGCTCCTACGAGCAGTACTTC
TRBV6-5	.	.	TRBJ1-5	CASSPRWNSNQPQHF	TGTGCCAGCAGCCCCAGGTGGAATAGCAATCAGCCCCAGCATTTT
TRBV6-5	TRBD1	.	TRBJ1-1	CASSHRDRSPEAFF	TGTGCCAGCAGCCACCGGGACAGGTCTCCTGAAGCTTTCTTT
TRBV19	.	.	TRBJ1-2	CASIGDYGYTF	TGTGCCAGTATCGGGGACTATGGCTACACCTTC
TRBV5-1	.	.	TRBJ2-6	CASSLSTVSGANVLTF	TGCGCCAGCAGCTTGAGTACGGTCTCTGGGGCCAACGTCCTGACTTTC
TRBV6-5	.	.	TRBJ1-5	CASSPDRYQPQHF	TGTGCCAGCAGCCCTGACAGATATCAGCCCCAGCATTTT
TRBV30	TRBD2	.	TRBJ2-2	CAWRVTREYLAGELFF	TGTGCCTGGAGGGTGACGCGGGAGTATCTCGCCGGGGAGCTGTTTTTT
TRBV7-9	.	.	TRBJ1-2	CASSLGGLRGNYGYTF	TGTGCCAGCAGCTTAGGCGGGCTCCGAGGAAACTATGGCTACACCTTC
TRBV7-3	TRBD1	.	TRBJ2-3	CASSRDRSTDTQYF	TGTGCCAGCAGCCGGGACAGGAGCACAGATACGCAGTATTTT
TRBV27	TRBD1	.	TRBJ1-1	CASSPGTGRVYTEAFF	TGTGCCAGCAGCCCCGGGACAGGTCGGGTTTACACTGAAGCTTTCTTT